This T cell receptor beta chain was recovered during a study of OX40 agonist ivuxolimab in advanced cancers. The CDR3 is made up of 14 amino acids. V lost 0 bases, J lost 8 bases, and 12 bases lay in between. Germline CDR1 and CDR2: SGHRS and YFSETQ. Study results and limitations: In general, CD8+ T cells held more expanded clones than CD4+ did, on average.

Profiling relied on immunoSEQ multiplex PCR, and the TCRdb table lists in-frame clones only, not all of them. This table holds tens of thousands of clones, about 90% found once. As for this clone: Its antigen is as yet unknown.

The origin of this receptor is an adult with an advanced solid tumor such as melanoma, head and neck, liver or kidney cancer. The chain uses TRBV5-1 and TRBJ2-1; D remains unclear. Sequenced here: CD4+ or CD8+ T cells sorted from blood, sampled in a trial of the OX40 agonist ivuxolimab. CDR3 coding DNA: TGCGCCAGCAGCTTGGAGGGCAGGTTCGATGAGCAGTTCTTC. Translation gives CASSLEGRFDEQFF.